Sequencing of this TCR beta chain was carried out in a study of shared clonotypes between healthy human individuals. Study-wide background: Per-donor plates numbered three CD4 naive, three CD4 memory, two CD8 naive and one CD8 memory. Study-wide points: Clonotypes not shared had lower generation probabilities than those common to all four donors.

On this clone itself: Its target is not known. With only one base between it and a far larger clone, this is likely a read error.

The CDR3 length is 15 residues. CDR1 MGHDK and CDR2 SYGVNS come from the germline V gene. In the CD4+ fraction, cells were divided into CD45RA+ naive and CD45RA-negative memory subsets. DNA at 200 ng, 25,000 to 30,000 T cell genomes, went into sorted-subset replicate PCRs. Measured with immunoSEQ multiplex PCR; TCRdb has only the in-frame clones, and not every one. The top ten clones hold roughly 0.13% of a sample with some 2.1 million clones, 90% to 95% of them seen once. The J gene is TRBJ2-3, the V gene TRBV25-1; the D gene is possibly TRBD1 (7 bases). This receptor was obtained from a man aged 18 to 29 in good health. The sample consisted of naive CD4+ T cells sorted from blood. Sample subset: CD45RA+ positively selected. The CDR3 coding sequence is TGTGCCAGCAGTGACGGAGGGGGTTGGACAGGTACGCAGTATTTT. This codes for CASSDGGGWTGTQYF. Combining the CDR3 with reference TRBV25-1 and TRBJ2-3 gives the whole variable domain EADIYQTPRYLVIGTGKKITLECSQTMGHDKMYWYQQDPGMELHLIHYSYGVNSTEKGDLSSESTVSRIRTEHFPLTLESARPSHTSQYLCASSDGGGWTGTQYFGPGTRLTVL.